The 24 T cell receptor beta chains below were found in one sample sequenced in a study of blood T cell repertoires in COVID-19 (dated by TCRdb to the early 2020s). The method was the immunoSEQ multiplex PCR assay. As stored in TCRdb, this immuneACCESS dataset retains in-frame rearrangements with V and J assigned. A fraction of the clones does not appear; measured against another copy, unresolved V genes explain less than half of the discrepancy, and the remainder lacks a known reason. Across this sample there are about 210,000 clones, with around 80% seen only once. The ten most abundant clones make up approximately 12% of the sample. Sequenced: peripheral blood. All receptors derive from a woman aged 40 to 50 with acute or convalescent COVID-19.

This chain links TRBV7-9 with TRBJ1-1; perhaps TRBD1 as D (5 bases). The CDR3 loop spans 14 amino acids. Trimming pared 0 bases from V and 0 bases from J, leaving 5 bases between. Germline V gene sequence: CDR1 SEHNR, CDR2 FQNEAQ (reference sequence). The CDR3 protein is CASSLATVNTEAFF. CDR3 bases: TGTGCCAGCAGCTTAGCGACAGTGAACACTGAAGCTTTCTTT.

The chain couples TRBV24-1 to TRBJ1-5; D unresolved. Germline CDR1 and CDR2: KGHDR and SFDVKD. V was cut by 2 bases and J by 5 bases, with 12 bases left in between. The CDR3 is 15 residues long. The CDR3 spells CATSDSLEDDQPQHF. CDR3 bases: TGTGCCACCAGTGATTCTTTGGAGGATGATCAGCCCCAGCATTTT.

V and J are TRBV4-1 and TRBJ2-1; the match to TRBD2 covers 9 bases. This CDR3 contains 16 residues. V shed 3 bases and J 10 bases; nucleotides not matched to a gene: 13. CDR1 is MGHRA and CDR2 is YSYEKL in the germline V gene. For the CDR3, the DNA is TGCGCCAGCAGCCATTCAGCGGGGGGCCGGTTAGGGGAGCAGTTCTTC. Its protein product is CASSHSAGGRLGEQFF.

The J gene is TRBJ1-2, the V gene TRBV30, with TRBD1 as a possible D gene (5 bases). The germline CDR1 and CDR2 sequences are GTSNPN and SVGIG (reference sequence). CDR3 length equals 13 residues. V was pared by 4 bases and J by 2 bases, with 11 bases between. The CDR3 DNA reads as TGTGCCTGGAATCTACGGGGGAACTATGGCTACACCTTC. This encodes CAWNLRGNYGYTF.

The gene calls are TRBV29-1 and TRBJ1-4; D call uncertain. This CDR3 region has 12 residues. The germline V and J ends were trimmed by 4 bases and 7 bases, with 10 bases remaining between them. Germline CDR1 SQVTM, CDR2 ANQGSEA. CDR3 nucleotides: TGCAGCGTTGGCTGGCAGATTGAAAAACTGTTTTTT. This gives the protein CSVGWQIEKLFF.

In DNA form, the CDR3 reads TGTGCCAGCAGTGAATGGGGCGGGATTTTGTTCTTC. Encoded protein: CASSEWGGILFF. The J gene is TRBJ2-1, the V gene TRBV25-1; TRBD2 might be the D (6 bases). Per germline, CDR1 MGHDK and CDR2 SYGVNS. Trimming left V 1 base short and J 15 bases short, with 13 bases between. CDR3 length equals 12 residues.

The chain links TRBV3-1 (or the pseudogene TRBV3-2) to TRBJ1-4; 7 nucleotides match TRBD1. Germline-derived CDR1 and CDR2 are LGHDT and YNNKEL (reference sequence). The V gene end was trimmed by 1 base and the J gene end by 7 bases; junction bases not matched to a gene: 12. The CDR3 has 17 residues. The CDR3 region is CASSQGTYRGPGEKLFF. CDR3 sequence (DNA): TGTGCCAGCAGCCAAGGGACGTACAGGGGCCCGGGTGAAAAACTGTTTTTT.

The J gene is TRBJ1-2, the V gene TRBV19; D uncertain. The CDR3 is 12 residues long. The V end lost 10 bases, the J end lost 0 bases, and 9 bases lay between the germline ends. Germline V gene data show CDR1 as LNHDA and CDR2 as SQIVND (reference sequence). The CDR3 spells CATETSNYGYTF. The CDR3 region has the DNA TGTGCCACTGAGACTTCTAACTATGGCTACACCTTC.

This chain links TRBV27 with TRBJ1-5, with a possible D match to TRBD1 (5 bases). V gave up 2 bases and J gave up 5 bases, with 22 bases separating them. CDR3 length: 18 amino acids. CDR1 MNHEY and CDR2 SMNVEV come from the germline V gene (reference sequence). CDR3 nucleotide sequence: TGTGCCAGCAGTTTAAGAGGTACCCGAGTTGACAGATATCAGCCCCAGCATTTT. Translating gives CASSLRGTRVDRYQPQHF.

The rearrangement joins TRBV6-5 to TRBJ2-1, with D possibly TRBD2 on 6 matching bases. Germline CDR1 reads MNHEY; CDR2 reads SVGAGI. The germline V and J ends were trimmed by 6 bases and 0 bases, with 12 bases remaining between them. The CDR3 has 15 residues. The CDR3 coding sequence is TGTGCCAGCAGGGTTGGGGGAGGCTCCTACAATGAGCAGTTCTTC. Residues: CASRVGGGSYNEQFF.

The V and J genes are TRBV11-2 and TRBJ1-4, with D possibly matching TRBD1 (5 bases). The CDR3 loop spans 15 amino acids. Germline values: CDR1 SGHAT, CDR2 FQNNGV. With 1 base removed from V and 2 bases from J, the gap between germline ends came to 8 bases. CDR3 sequence: CASSLGGGTNEKLFF. DNA for the CDR3: TGTGCCAGCAGCTTAGGCGGGGGGACTAATGAAAAACTGTTTTTT.

The count of this clone is one. The rearrangement joins TRBV25-1 to TRBJ1-1, with D possibly matching TRBD1 (6 bases). Germline V gives CDR1 MGHDK, CDR2 SYGVNS. The CDR3 spans 16 residues. V dropped 3 bases and J dropped 0 bases, with 14 bases sitting between them. CDR3 residues: CASSDRPGTMNTEAFF. DNA of the CDR3: TGTGCCAGCAGTGACCGCCCCGGGACAATGAACACTGAAGCTTTCTTT.

The V and J genes are TRBV5-1 and TRBJ2-2; D may be TRBD1 (6 bases). There are 12 residues in the CDR3. The V and J ends lost 8 bases and 4 bases respectively, with 9 bases between them. Germline CDR1 SGHRS, CDR2 YFSETQ. CDR3 loop: CARQGVTGELFF. The CDR3 DNA sequence: TGCGCCAGACAGGGTGTCACCGGGGAGCTGTTTTTT. Based on the CDR3 plus reference TRBV5-1 and TRBJ2-2, the full variable domain is KAGVTQTPRYLIKTRGQQVTLSCSPISGHRSVSWYQQTPGQGLQFLFEYFSETQRNKGNFPGRFSGRQFSNSRSEMNVSTLELGDSALYLCARQGVTGELFFGEGSRLTVL.

In DNA, the CDR3 is TGTGCCAGCACCGCCGGACAGGGAATTCGGCAGTACTTC. Amino acid sequence: CASTAGQGIRQYF. The chain has TRBV11-2 and TRBJ2-7; 8 bases are a match to TRBD1. CDR3 length: 13 amino acids. Germline CDR1 and CDR2: SGHAT and FQNNGV. V lost 7 bases, J lost 9 bases, and 11 bases stayed unmatched.

V and J are TRBV7-8 and TRBJ1-2; D remains unclear. CDR1 SGHVS and CDR2 FQNEAQ come from the germline V gene. Trimming left V 1 base short and J 3 bases short, with 15 bases between. The CDR3 has 16 amino acids. DNA of the CDR3: TGTGCCAGCAGCTTAGTAACCGGGAGATCTGACTATGGCTACACCTTC. Translating it yields CASSLVTGRSDYGYTF.

This rearrangement joins TRBV5-7 to TRBJ2-1; a weak D match, TRBD2 (5 bases). TRBV5-7 is an ORF; its function is uncertain. The CDR3 length is 14 residues. Trimming left V 4 bases short and J 2 bases short, with 10 bases between. The CDR3 coding sequence is TGTGCCAGCAGCGGACTCGGGGCCTACAATGAGCAGTTCTTC. It codes for CASSGLGAYNEQFF.

CDR3 DNA: TGTGCCAGCAGCCTGAGTACGACAGGGGGTAACGAGCAGTACTTC. This encodes CASSLSTTGGNEQYF. The rearrangement links TRBV4-2 to TRBJ2-7; 9 bases align to TRBD1. Per germline, CDR1 LGHNA and CDR2 YNFKEQ. This CDR3 is 15 amino acids long. Germline trimming cut 4 bases from V and 5 bases from J; bases unmatched to any gene: 9.

This clone was counted only a few times. The rearrangement uses TRBV25-1 and TRBJ2-7; D remains unclear. V was cut by 6 bases and J by 10 bases, with 16 bases left in between. Germline V gene data show CDR1 as MGHDK and CDR2 as SYGVNS. The CDR3 totals 12 residues. The CDR3 spells CASSEGARPQYF. For the CDR3, the DNA is TGTGCCAGCAGCGAAGGTGCCAGGCCTCAGTACTTC.

The CDR3 region is CASSLAELDEQFF. As DNA, the CDR3 is TGTGCCAGCAGTTTAGCGGAGTTGGATGAGCAGTTCTTC. The chain combines TRBV12-3 or TRBV12-4 with TRBJ2-1, with unresolved D. The CDR3 is 13 residues long. V lost 0 bases, J lost 8 bases, and 8 bases lay in between.

The chain uses TRBV7-2 and TRBJ2-5; no reliable D call. The CDR3 is 14 amino acids. The V end lost 2 bases, the J end lost 5 bases, and 12 bases lay between the germline ends. Germline CDR1 reads SGHTA; CDR2 reads FQGNSA. For the CDR3, the DNA is TGTGCCAGCAGCTTATCAAGAGCCCACGAGACCCAGTACTTC. It codes for CASSLSRAHETQYF.

The chain recombines TRBV14 with TRBJ2-7, with a weak D call TRBD1 (5 bases). Trimming removed 0 bases from V and 4 bases from J, with 13 bases in between. The CDR3 runs to 15 residues. Per the germline V gene, CDR1 is SGHDN and CDR2 is FVKESK. CDR3 residues: CASSQELGREYEQYF. CDR3 sequence (DNA): TGTGCCAGCAGCCAAGAGCTCGGCAGGGAATACGAGCAGTACTTC.

This clone was picked up one time. The chain has TRBV4-3 and TRBJ2-5; D is uncertain. The CDR3 runs 18 residues. In germline, CDR1 is LGHNA, CDR2 YSLEER. V lost 3 bases and J lost 4, with 24 bases in between. CDR3 region: CASSQWATHSTVGETQYF. The CDR3 coding sequence is TGCGCCAGCAGCCAGTGGGCCACGCACTCGACGGTCGGAGAGACCCAGTACTTC.

The genes are TRBV3-1 (or the pseudogene TRBV3-2) and TRBJ2-7; 7 bases are shared with TRBD2. V lost 7 bases and J lost 5; bases outside the gene matches: 11. The germline CDR1 and CDR2 sequences are LGHDT and YNNKEL (reference sequence). CDR3 length equals 14 residues. CDR3 sequence (DNA): TGTGCCAGCACCCTGGAAGGTGCGGGAGACGAGCAGTACTTC. As protein: CASTLEGAGDEQYF.

The CDR3 loop is CASKTSAISYEQYF. CDR3 in DNA: TGTGCCAGTAAGACTAGCGCAATTTCCTACGAGCAGTACTTC. This chain links TRBV19 with TRBJ2-7; 8 bases agree with TRBD2. The CDR3 contains 14 residues. Germline assignment: CDR1 LNHDA and CDR2 SQIVND (reference sequence). J lost 1 base, V lost 7 bases, and 6 bases had no gene match.